The 24 T cell receptor beta chains presented below share a single source sample, sequenced in a study of blood T cell repertoires in COVID-19 (dated by TCRdb to 2020 to 2021). Libraries were made using the immunoSEQ multiplex PCR assay. Not all clones reach the TCRdb copy of this immuneACCESS table, which keeps in-frame sequences only. Checked studies attribute under half of the gap to unresolved V genes and leave the rest unexplained. The sample contains about 40,000 clones, more than 80% of them found a single time. Roughly 15% of the sample belongs to the ten largest clones. Sequenced: peripheral blood. The receptors were sampled from a man aged 50 to 60 with active or convalescent COVID-19.

V gene TRBV6-1 combines with J gene TRBJ2-2; 9 bases agree with TRBD2. The CDR3 loop spans 15 amino acids. J was trimmed by 4 bases and V by 0 bases; bases with no gene match: 0. The V gene's germline CDR1 is MNHNS and CDR2 SASEGT. This CDR3 is CASSEASGGTGELFF. CDR3 DNA sequence: TGTGCCAGCAGTGAAGCTAGCGGGGGCACCGGGGAGCTGTTTTTT.

Here the CDR3 reads CASSPEFNPYEQYF. In DNA form, the CDR3 reads TGTGCCAGCAGCCCGGAGTTTAACCCCTACGAGCAGTACTTC. The chain combines TRBV5-6 with TRBJ2-7; D uncertain. Trimming removed 4 bases at V and 2 bases at J, with 13 bases between. Germline CDR1 reads SGHDT; CDR2 reads YYEEEE. The CDR3 has 14 residues. The complete variable domain, with remaining parts taken from reference TRBV5-6 and TRBJ2-7, reads DAGVTQSPTHLIKTRGQQVTLRCSPKSGHDTVSWYQQALGQGPQFIFQYYEEEERQRGNFPDRFSGHQFPNYSSELNVNALLLGDSALYLCASSPEFNPYEQYFGPGTRLTVT.

This chain links TRBV5-8 with TRBJ1-5; 8 bases agree with TRBD1. CDR1 SGHTS and CDR2 YDEGEE come from the germline V gene. CDR3 length: 15 amino acids. Trimming took 0 bases from V and 6 from J; bases not matched to a gene: 5. The CDR3 nucleotides are TGTGCCAGCAGCTTGGGGACAGGGTACAGTCAGCCCCAGCATTTT. Translating gives CASSLGTGYSQPQHF.

This clone was recorded a few times. V is TRBV10-2 and J is TRBJ1-1; D might be TRBD1 (6 bases). The germline gives CDR1 WSHSY, CDR2 SAAADI. Trimming shortened V by 4 bases and J by 8 bases, and 17 bases separated the two germline ends. The CDR3 totals 14 residues. Here the CDR3 DNA reads TGCGCCAGCAGTGCATTACGGACAGAGGTCGAAGCTTTCTTT. Amino acids: CASSALRTEVEAFF.

J is TRBJ2-7 and V is TRBV15; tentative D call: TRBD1 (6 bases). The CDR3 totals 15 residues. Germline CDR1 and CDR2: LNHNV and YYDKDF (reference sequence). V lost 0 bases and J 1 base, leaving 10 bases between the germline ends. The CDR3 bases are TGTGCCACCAGCAGAGATGGGGGCAAGTCCTACGAGCAGTACTTC. It translates to CATSRDGGKSYEQYF.

The chain couples TRBV19 to TRBJ2-5; 7 positions match TRBD2. V lost 6 bases, J lost 2 bases, and 9 bases stayed unmatched. Germline loops: CDR1 LNHDA, CDR2 SQIVND (reference sequence). This CDR3 comprises 15 residues. This chain's CDR3 is CASRSTSANQETQYF. The CDR3 DNA sequence: TGTGCCAGTAGAAGTACTAGCGCAAATCAAGAGACCCAGTACTTC.

This clone was counted a single time. CDR3 amino acids: CASSTRADTQYF. In DNA form, the CDR3 reads TGTGCCAGTAGTACCCGGGCAGATACGCAGTATTTT. The chain employs TRBV19 and TRBJ2-3; D ambiguous. The germline V gene has CDR1 LNHDA and CDR2 SQIVND (reference sequence). The CDR3 covers 12 residues. Trimming took off 4 bases at V and 4 bases at J, with 6 bases between the two ends. The full variable domain, completed using reference TRBV19 and TRBJ2-3, is DGGITQSPKYLFRKEGQNVTLSCEQNLNHDAMYWYRQDPGQGLRLIYYSQIVNDFQKGDIAEGYSVSREKKESFPLTVTSAQKNPTAFYLCASSTRADTQYFGPGTRLTVL.

The rearrangement joins TRBV5-1 to TRBJ2-7, with TRBD2 identical over 13 bases. The V and J ends lost 5 bases and 5 bases, in that order; junction bases with no gene match: 7. Germline CDR1 and CDR2: SGHRS and YFSETQ. This CDR3 contains 15 residues. The CDR3 coding sequence is TGCGCCAGCAGTCCTCGACTAGCGGGGGGTAACGAGCAGTACTTC. Its protein is CASSPRLAGGNEQYF.

The chain uses TRBV2 and TRBJ1-2, with D possibly matching TRBD1 (6 bases). Germline V lookup: CDR1 SNHLY, CDR2 FYNNEI. V gave up 8 bases and J gave up 4 bases, with 11 bases separating them. The length of the CDR3 is 12 residues. The CDR3 region is CASDRSLYGYTF. CDR3 sequence (DNA): TGTGCCAGCGACAGGAGCCTCTATGGCTACACCTTC.

This clone has only a few counts. The rearrangement links TRBV7-9 to TRBJ1-5; D perhaps matches TRBD1 (5 bases). The CDR3 contains 15 residues. Germline CDR1 reads SEHNR; CDR2 reads FQNEAQ (reference sequence). The V end lost 5 bases, the J end lost 3 bases, and 14 bases lay between the germline ends. The CDR3 DNA sequence: TGTGCCAGCAGCGACGAGACAGTCCCCAATCAGCCCCAGCATTTT. This gives the protein CASSDETVPNQPQHF.

The chain is built from TRBV18 and TRBJ1-1; tentative D call: TRBD1 (5 bases). This CDR3 has 16 amino acids. Germline V gene sequence: CDR1 KGHSH, CDR2 LQKENI. Between the trimmed V and J ends, which lost 1 base and 0 bases, there was a span of 12 bases. The CDR3: CASSPRTITLNTEAFF. The DNA of the CDR3 is TGTGCCAGCTCACCACGGACAATAACCTTGAACACTGAAGCTTTCTTT.

The chain has TRBV3-1 (or the pseudogene TRBV3-2) and TRBJ2-7, with 10 bases lining up with TRBD2. The CDR3 totals 17 residues. The J segment lost 0 bases and the V segment lost 0 bases, leaving 5 bases of the junction unmatched. Germline values: CDR1 LGHDT, CDR2 YNNKEL (reference sequence). CDR3 amino acids: CASSQEITSGDSYEQYF. CDR3 sequence (DNA): TGTGCCAGCAGCCAAGAGATTACTAGCGGGGACTCCTACGAGCAGTACTTC.

V usage is TRBV10-3 and J usage is TRBJ1-2, with D perhaps matching TRBD1 (6 bases). The V and J ends lost 6 bases and 3 bases respectively, with 14 bases between them. This CDR3 region has 14 residues. The germline gives CDR1 ENHRY, CDR2 SYGVKD. The CDR3 DNA is TGTGCCATCAGAGCAGGGGCCTTCGACTATGGCTACACCTTC. Translating it yields CAIRAGAFDYGYTF.

The chain combines TRBV27 with TRBJ1-6; D is undetermined. Germline lookup yields CDR1 MNHEY and CDR2 SMNVEV (reference sequence). This CDR3 contains 15 residues. Trimming left V 3 bases short and J 6 bases short, with 12 bases between. CDR3 bases: TGTGCCAGCAGTTTTTCGACATTCACTAATTCACCCCTCCACTTT. It encodes CASSFSTFTNSPLHF.

The rearrangement uses TRBV6-5 and TRBJ2-1, with D possibly being TRBD1 (6 bases). The CDR3 has 14 residues. The V and J ends lost 7 bases and 2 bases respectively, with 12 bases between them. Germline V gene sequence: CDR1 MNHEY, CDR2 SVGAGI. CDR3 sequence: CASTWDITYNEQFF. The CDR3 coding sequence is TGTGCCAGCACCTGGGACATCACCTACAATGAGCAGTTCTTC.

The chain links TRBV19 to TRBJ1-1; TRBD1 is a possible D gene (5 bases). V gave up 1 base and J gave up 2 bases, with 11 bases separating them. Germline values: CDR1 LNHDA, CDR2 SQIVND (reference sequence). The CDR3 spans 15 residues. CDR3: CASSIAGGTNTEAFF. Written as DNA, the CDR3 is TGTGCCAGTAGTATAGCTGGGGGGACTAACACTGAAGCTTTCTTT.

This clone was detected a few times. Distinct nucleotide sequences in the sample also encode this CDR3. V gene TRBV2 combines with J gene TRBJ2-7; a weak D match, TRBD2 (6 bases). The CDR3 runs to 14 residues. The V gene lost 6 bases and the J gene lost 0 bases, with 12 bases spanning the gap. Per germline, CDR1 SNHLY and CDR2 FYNNEI. This CDR3 reads CASRKDGSSYEQYF. The CDR3 coding sequence is TGTGCCAGCAGGAAGGACGGGAGCTCCTACGAGCAGTACTTC.

V usage is TRBV30 and J usage is TRBJ2-2, with TRBD2 matching 8 bases. Germline lookup yields CDR1 GTSNPN and CDR2 SVGIG (reference sequence). Trimming at V came to 4 bases and at J to 4 bases, leaving 5 bases not matched to a gene. This CDR3 has 14 amino acids. CDR3: CAWKVAGITGELFF. DNA of the CDR3: TGTGCCTGGAAGGTAGCGGGAATCACCGGGGAGCTGTTTTTT. Full variable domain (outside the CDR3, taken from reference TRBV30 and TRBJ2-2): SQTIHQWPATLVQPVGSPLSLECTVEGTSNPNLYWYRQAAGRGLQLLFYSVGIGQISSEVPQNLSASRPQDRQFILSSKKLLLSDSGFYLCAWKVAGITGELFFGEGSRLTVL.

The chain has TRBV29-1 and TRBJ2-2, with TRBD1 identical over 7 bases. The trim removed 0 bases at V and 5 bases at J, leaving 15 bases unmatched. There are 18 residues in the CDR3. Germline assignment: CDR1 SQVTM and CDR2 ANQGSEA. Written as DNA, the CDR3 is TGCAGCGTTGAAGATCGGAGAGGGGGCGCGTTGTGGACCGGGGAGCTGTTTTTT. Translation: CSVEDRRGGALWTGELFF.

This chain connects TRBV5-8 to TRBJ2-3; weak D call: TRBD2 (5 bases). Trimming removed 0 bases at V and 8 bases at J, with 19 bases between. The germline gives CDR1 SGHTS, CDR2 YDEGEE. The CDR3 runs 16 residues. CDR3 protein: CASSLVWELTKATQYF. For the CDR3, the DNA is TGTGCCAGCAGCTTGGTATGGGAGCTAACCAAGGCTACGCAGTATTTT.

The rearrangement uses TRBV5-5 and TRBJ2-4; 14 bases are a match to TRBD2. V dropped 0 bases and J dropped 0; count of bases not matched to a gene: 5. The germline gives CDR1 SGHKS, CDR2 YYEKEE (reference sequence). The CDR3 totals 19 residues. CDR3 sequence reads: CASSLEGLAGGRAKNIQYF. Written as DNA, the CDR3 is TGTGCCAGCAGCTTGGAAGGACTAGCGGGGGGACGAGCCAAAAACATTCAGTACTTC.

This sequence joins TRBV3-1 (or the pseudogene TRBV3-2) and TRBJ1-2; 7 bases are shared with TRBD1. Unmatched junction bases numbered 2, after V lost 0 bases and J lost 4 bases. Germline V CDR1 and CDR2: LGHDT, YNNKEL (reference sequence). The CDR3 spans 14 residues. The CDR3 bases are TGTGCCAGCAGCCAAGATCACAGGGGCTATGGCTACACCTTC. It specifies CASSQDHRGYGYTF.

This chain connects TRBV18 to TRBJ2-5; the match to TRBD2 covers 13 bases. The germline V gene has CDR1 KGHSH and CDR2 LQKENI. V lost 5 bases to trimming and J lost 3 bases; unmatched junction nucleotides: 3. The CDR3 extends over 15 amino acids. CDR3 in amino acids: CASSTSGGAKETQYF. The CDR3 nucleotides read TGTGCCAGCTCAACTAGCGGGGGGGCCAAAGAGACCCAGTACTTC.

The genes are TRBV2 and TRBJ1-6; tentatively, D is TRBD1 (6 bases). Trimming stripped 6 bases from V and 7 bases from J, with 16 bases between. Germline V gene lookup returns CDR1 SNHLY and CDR2 FYNNEI. The CDR3 sequence is 15 residues long. In DNA form, the CDR3 reads TGTGCCAGCAGGGAACAGGGTACTTCGAATTCACCCCTCCACTTT. Amino acid sequence: CASREQGTSNSPLHF.